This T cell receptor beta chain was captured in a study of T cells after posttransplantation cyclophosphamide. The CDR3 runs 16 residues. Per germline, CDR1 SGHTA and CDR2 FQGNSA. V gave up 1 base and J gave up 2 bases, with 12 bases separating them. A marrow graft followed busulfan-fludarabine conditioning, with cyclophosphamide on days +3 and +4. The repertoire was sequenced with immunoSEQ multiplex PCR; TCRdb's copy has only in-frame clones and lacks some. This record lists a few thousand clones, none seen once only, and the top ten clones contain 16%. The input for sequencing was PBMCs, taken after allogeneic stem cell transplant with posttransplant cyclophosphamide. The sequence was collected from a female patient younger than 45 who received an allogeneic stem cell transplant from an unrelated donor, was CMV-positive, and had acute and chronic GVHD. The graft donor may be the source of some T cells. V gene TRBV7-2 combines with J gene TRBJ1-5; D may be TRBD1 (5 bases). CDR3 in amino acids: CASSLGGDWRNQPQHF. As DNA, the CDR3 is TGTGCCAGCAGCTTAGGGGGGGATTGGCGCAATCAGCCCCAGCATTTT.